This T cell receptor beta chain was sequenced during a study of technical replicates of blood from several donors. CDR1 and CDR2 from the germline V gene are SGHRS and YFSETQ. V gave up 4 bases and J gave up 0 bases, with 13 bases separating them. The CDR3 runs to 15 residues. The count of this clone is one. TCRdb's copy holds only in-frame clones and misses some; the assay was immunoSEQ multiplex PCR. Of approximately 79,000 clones detected, approximately 97% appear once; the ten largest clones hold around 0.31%. The source is a human donor in good health. Sequencing was performed on T cells isolated from PBMCs. The chain is built from TRBV5-1 and TRBJ2-5, with D tentatively TRBD2 (7 bases). The CDR3 region is CASSRSGGYQETQYF. CDR3 in DNA: TGCGCCAGCAGCCGCTCGGGGGGCTACCAAGAGACCCAGTACTTC. Variable domain in full (rest from reference TRBV5-1 and TRBJ2-5): KAGVTQTPRYLIKTRGQQVTLSCSPISGHRSVSWYQQTPGQGLQFLFEYFSETQRNKGNFPGRFSGRQFSNSRSEMNVSTLELGDSALYLCASSRSGGYQETQYFGPGTRLLVL.